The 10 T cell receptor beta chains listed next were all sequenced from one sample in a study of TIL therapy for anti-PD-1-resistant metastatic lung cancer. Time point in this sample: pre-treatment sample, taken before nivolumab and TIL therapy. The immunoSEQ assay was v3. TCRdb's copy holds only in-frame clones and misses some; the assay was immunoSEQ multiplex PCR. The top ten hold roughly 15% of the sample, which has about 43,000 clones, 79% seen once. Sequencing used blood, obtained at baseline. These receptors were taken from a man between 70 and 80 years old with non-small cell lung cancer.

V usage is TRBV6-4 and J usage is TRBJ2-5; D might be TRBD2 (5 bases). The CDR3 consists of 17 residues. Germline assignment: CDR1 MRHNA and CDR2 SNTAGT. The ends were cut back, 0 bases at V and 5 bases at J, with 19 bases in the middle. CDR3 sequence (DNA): TGTGCCAGCAGTGACTCGGTTTTTATAAGCGGTCGGGAGACCCAGTACTTC. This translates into CASSDSVFISGRETQYF.

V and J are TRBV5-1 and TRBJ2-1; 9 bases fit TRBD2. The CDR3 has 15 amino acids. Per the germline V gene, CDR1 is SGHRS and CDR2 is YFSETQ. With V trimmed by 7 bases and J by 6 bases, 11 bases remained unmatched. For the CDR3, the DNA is TGCGCCAGCCAGACTTCCGGACTAGCGACCAATGAGCAGTTCTTC. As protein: CASQTSGLATNEQFF.

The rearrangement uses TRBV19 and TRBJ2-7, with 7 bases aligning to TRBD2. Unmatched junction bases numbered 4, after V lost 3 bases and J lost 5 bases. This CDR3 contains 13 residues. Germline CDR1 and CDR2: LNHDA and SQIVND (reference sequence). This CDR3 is CASSMGGFNEQYF. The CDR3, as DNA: TGTGCCAGTAGTATGGGGGGGTTCAACGAGCAGTACTTC.

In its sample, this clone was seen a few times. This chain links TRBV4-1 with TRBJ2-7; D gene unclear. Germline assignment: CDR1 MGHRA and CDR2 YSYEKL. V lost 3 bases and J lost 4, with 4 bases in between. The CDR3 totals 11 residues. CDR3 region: CASSHAYEQYF. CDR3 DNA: TGCGCCAGCAGCCACGCTTACGAGCAGTACTTC.

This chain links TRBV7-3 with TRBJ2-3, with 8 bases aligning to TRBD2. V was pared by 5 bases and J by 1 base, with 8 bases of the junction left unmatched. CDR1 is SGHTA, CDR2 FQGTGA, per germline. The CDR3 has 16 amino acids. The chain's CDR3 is CASSHAGTRGTDTQYF. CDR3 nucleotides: TGTGCCAGCAGCCACGCCGGGACTAGAGGCACAGATACGCAGTATTTT.

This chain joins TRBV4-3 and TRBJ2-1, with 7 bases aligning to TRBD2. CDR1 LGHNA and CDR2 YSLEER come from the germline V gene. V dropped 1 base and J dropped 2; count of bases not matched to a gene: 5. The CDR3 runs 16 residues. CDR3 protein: CASSQARAGTYNEQFF. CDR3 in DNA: TGCGCCAGCAGCCAAGCAAGAGCGGGAACCTACAATGAGCAGTTCTTC.

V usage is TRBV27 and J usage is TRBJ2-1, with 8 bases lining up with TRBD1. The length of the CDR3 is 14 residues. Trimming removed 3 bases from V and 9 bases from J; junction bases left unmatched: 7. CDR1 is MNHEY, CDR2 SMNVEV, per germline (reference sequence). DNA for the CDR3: TGTGCCAGCAGTTTGTCAGGGGGCAATGGTGAGCAGTTCTTC. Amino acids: CASSLSGGNGEQFF.

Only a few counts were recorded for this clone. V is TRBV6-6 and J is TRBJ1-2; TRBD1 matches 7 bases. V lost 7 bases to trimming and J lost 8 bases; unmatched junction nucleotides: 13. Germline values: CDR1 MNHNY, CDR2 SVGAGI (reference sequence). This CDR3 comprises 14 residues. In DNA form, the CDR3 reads TGTGCCAGCACTCCAGACTCTAAAGGGGGCGGCTACACCTTC. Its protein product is CASTPDSKGGGYTF.

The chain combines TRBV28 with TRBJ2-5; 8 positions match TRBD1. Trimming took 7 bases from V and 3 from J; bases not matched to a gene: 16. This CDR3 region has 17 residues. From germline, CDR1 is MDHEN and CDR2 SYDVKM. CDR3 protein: CASTQITYMDREETQYF. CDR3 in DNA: TGTGCCAGCACCCAAATCACCTATATGGACAGGGAAGAGACCCAGTACTTC.

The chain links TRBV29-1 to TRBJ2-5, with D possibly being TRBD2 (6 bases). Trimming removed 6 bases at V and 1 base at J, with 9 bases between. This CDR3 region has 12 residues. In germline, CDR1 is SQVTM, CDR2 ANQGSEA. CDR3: CSVRDFQETQYF. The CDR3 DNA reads TGCAGCGTCCGGGACTTCCAAGAGACCCAGTACTTC.